This T cell receptor beta chain derives from a study of T cell clonality in common variable immunodeficiency. This clone was detected many times. Antigen: not known. The CDR3 extends 3 residues past the end of the read, so its final part is completed from the germline J gene. CVID and control samples used equivalent genomic DNA input. Produced via immunoSEQ multiplex PCR; TCRdb's table is partial and in-frame only. Altogether tens of thousands of clones were found in the sample, and no singletons occur. Germline V gene lookup returns CDR1 DFQATT and CDR2 SNEGSKA (reference sequence). V was pared by 0 bases and J by 4 bases, with 10 bases of the junction left unmatched. CDR3 length equals 16 residues. Study outcomes and limitations: Common variable immunodeficiency TCR beta sequences reportedly had fewer deletions and N-nucleotide insertions.

Both groups were predominantly of Caucasian heritage. The TCR sequence derives from a person aged 18-70 years in good health. Sequencing was performed on peripheral blood mononuclear cells. The chain joins TRBV20-1 to TRBJ2-3, with 7 bases matching TRBD2. CDR3 loop: CSARDLSREYADTQYF. Incomplete CDR3 DNA: TGCAGTGCTAGAGATCTCTCGCGGGAGTATGCAGATACG.